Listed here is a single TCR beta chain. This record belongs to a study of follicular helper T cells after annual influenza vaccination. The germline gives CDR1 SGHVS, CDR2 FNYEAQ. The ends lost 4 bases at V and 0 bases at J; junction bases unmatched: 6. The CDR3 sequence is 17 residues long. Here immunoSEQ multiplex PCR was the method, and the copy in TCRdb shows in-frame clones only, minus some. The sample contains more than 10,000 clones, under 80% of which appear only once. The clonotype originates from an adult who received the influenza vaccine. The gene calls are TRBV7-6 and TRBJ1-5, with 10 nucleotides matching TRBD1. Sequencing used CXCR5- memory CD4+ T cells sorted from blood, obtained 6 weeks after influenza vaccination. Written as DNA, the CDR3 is TGTGCCAGCAGCTCGACAGGGGGCCCCTCTAGCAATCAGCCCCAGCATTTT. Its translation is CASSSTGGPSSNQPQHF. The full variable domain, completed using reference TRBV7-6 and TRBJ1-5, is GAGVSQSPRYKVTKRGQDVALRCDPISGHVSLYWYRQALGQGPEFLTYFNYEAQQDKSGLPNDRFSAERPEGSISTLTIQRTEQRDSAMYRCASSSTGGPSSNQPQHFGDGTRLSIL.